This TCR beta chain stems from a study of cytomegalovirus exposure and HLA in healthy donors. The CDR3 covers 15 residues. The V end was cut by 4 bases, the J end by 3 bases, with 16 bases between. The germline V gene encodes CDR1 MNHEY and CDR2 SVGAGI. The PCR contained 60 Vbeta and 13 Jbeta primers. Assay: immunoSEQ multiplex PCR; the TCRdb copy retains only in-frame clones and omits some. Of approximately 59,000 clones listed, almost 80% were seen once; the top ten hold 3%. Material for sequencing was PBMCs. V usage is TRBV6-5 and J usage is TRBJ2-7; TRBD1 might be the D (6 bases). The TCR was taken from a girl between 10 and 17 years old in good health and CMV-seropositive. CDR3 DNA: TGTGCCAGCAGTTCACTGATTCGGGACAACTACGAGCAGTACTTC. Its translation is CASSSLIRDNYEQYF.